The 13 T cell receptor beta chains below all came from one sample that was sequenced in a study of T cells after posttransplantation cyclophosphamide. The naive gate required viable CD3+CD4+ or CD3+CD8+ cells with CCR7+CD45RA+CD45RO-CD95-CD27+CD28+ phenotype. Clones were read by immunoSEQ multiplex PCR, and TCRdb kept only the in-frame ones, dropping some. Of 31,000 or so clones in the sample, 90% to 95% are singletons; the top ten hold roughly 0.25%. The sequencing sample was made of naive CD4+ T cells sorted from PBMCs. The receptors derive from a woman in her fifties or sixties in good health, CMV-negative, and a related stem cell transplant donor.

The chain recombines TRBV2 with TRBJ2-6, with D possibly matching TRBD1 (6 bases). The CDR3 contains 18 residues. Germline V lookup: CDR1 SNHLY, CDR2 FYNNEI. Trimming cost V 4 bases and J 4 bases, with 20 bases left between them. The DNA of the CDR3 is TGTGCCAGCAGTGCCAGGGGTGCCCATGGTGTAGGGGCCAACGTCCTGACTTTC. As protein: CASSARGAHGVGANVLTF.

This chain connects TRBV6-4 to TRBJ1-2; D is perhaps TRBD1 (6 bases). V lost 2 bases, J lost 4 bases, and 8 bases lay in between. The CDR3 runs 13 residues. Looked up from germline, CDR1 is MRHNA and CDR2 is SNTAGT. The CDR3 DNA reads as TGTGCCAGCAGTGACCCCAGGGGCTATGGCTACACCTTC. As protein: CASSDPRGYGYTF.

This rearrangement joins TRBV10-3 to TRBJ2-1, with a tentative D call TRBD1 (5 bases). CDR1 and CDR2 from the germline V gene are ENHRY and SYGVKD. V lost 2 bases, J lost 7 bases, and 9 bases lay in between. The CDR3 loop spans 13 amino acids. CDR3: CAISERGANEQFF. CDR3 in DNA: TGTGCCATCAGTGAGAGGGGTGCGAATGAGCAGTTCTTC.

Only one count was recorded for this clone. CDR3 residues: CASRKQASKEQYF. CDR3 sequence (DNA): TGTGCCAGCAGAAAACAGGCCTCCAAGGAGCAGTACTTC. The chain is built from TRBV25-1 and TRBJ2-7, with D perhaps TRBD1 (5 bases). Germline V gene lookup returns CDR1 MGHDK and CDR2 SYGVNS. The CDR3 contains 13 residues. V lost 6 bases, J lost 7 bases, and 16 bases lay in between.

This chain's CDR3 is CASSRDMSYGYTF. The CDR3 DNA is TGTGCCAGCAGCCGGGACATGAGCTATGGCTACACCTTC. The chain is built from TRBV7-2 and TRBJ1-2, with a possible D match to TRBD1 (6 bases). This CDR3 has 13 amino acids. Trimming shortened V by 5 bases and J by 4 bases, and 11 bases separated the two germline ends. Per germline, CDR1 SGHTA and CDR2 FQGNSA.

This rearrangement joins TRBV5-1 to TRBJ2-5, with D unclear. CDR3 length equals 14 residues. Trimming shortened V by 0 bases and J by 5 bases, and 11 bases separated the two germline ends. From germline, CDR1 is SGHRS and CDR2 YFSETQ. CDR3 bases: TGCGCCAGCAGCTTGGTGATAGCTGCTGAGACCCAGTACTTC. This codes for CASSLVIAAETQYF.

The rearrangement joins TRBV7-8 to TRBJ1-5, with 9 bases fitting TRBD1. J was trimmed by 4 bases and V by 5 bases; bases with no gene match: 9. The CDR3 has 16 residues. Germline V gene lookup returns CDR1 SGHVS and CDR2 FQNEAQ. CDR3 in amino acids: CASSPTRDRVNQPQHF. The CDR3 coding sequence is TGTGCCAGCAGCCCCACCCGGGACAGGGTAAATCAGCCCCAGCATTTT.

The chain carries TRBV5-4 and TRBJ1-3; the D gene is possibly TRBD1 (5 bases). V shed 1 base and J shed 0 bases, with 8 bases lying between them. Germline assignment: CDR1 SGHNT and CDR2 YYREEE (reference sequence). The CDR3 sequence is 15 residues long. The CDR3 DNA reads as TGTGCCAGCAGCTTGTCCAGGGTCTCTGGAAACACCATATATTTT. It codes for CASSLSRVSGNTIYF.

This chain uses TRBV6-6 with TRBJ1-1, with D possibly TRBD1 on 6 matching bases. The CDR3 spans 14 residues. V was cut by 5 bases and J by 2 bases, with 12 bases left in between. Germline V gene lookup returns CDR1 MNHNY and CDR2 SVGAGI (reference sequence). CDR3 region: CASSPRTENTEAFF. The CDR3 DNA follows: TGTGCCAGCAGTCCAAGGACAGAAAACACTGAAGCTTTCTTT.

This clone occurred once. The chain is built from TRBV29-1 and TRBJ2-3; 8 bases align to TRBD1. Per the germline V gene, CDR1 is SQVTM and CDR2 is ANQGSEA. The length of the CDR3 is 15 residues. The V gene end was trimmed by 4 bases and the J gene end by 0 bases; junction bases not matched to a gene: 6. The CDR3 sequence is CSVGGQATSTDTQYF. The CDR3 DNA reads TGCAGCGTTGGGGGACAGGCGACTAGCACAGATACGCAGTATTTT.

The chain's CDR3 is CASSPDRSSYNEQFF. The CDR3 DNA follows: TGTGCCAGCAGTCCTGACAGGAGCTCCTACAATGAGCAGTTCTTC. This chain links TRBV27 with TRBJ2-1; tentatively, D is TRBD1 (6 bases). CDR3 size: 15 residues. Trimming shortened V by 5 bases and J by 0 bases, and 11 bases separated the two germline ends. From germline, CDR1 is MNHEY and CDR2 SMNVEV (reference sequence).

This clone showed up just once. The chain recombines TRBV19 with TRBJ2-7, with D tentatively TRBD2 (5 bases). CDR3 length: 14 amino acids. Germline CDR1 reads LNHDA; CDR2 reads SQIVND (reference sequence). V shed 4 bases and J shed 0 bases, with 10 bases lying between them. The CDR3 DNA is TGTGCCAGTAGTAGAAGGGAGAGCTCCTACGAGCAGTACTTC. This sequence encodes CASSRRESSYEQYF.

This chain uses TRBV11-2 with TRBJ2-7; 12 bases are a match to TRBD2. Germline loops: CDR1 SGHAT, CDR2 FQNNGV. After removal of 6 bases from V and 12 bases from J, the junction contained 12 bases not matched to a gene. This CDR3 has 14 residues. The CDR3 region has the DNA TGTGCCAGCAGTCTAGCGGGGGGGTATATGGAGGGGTACTTC. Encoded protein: CASSLAGGYMEGYF.